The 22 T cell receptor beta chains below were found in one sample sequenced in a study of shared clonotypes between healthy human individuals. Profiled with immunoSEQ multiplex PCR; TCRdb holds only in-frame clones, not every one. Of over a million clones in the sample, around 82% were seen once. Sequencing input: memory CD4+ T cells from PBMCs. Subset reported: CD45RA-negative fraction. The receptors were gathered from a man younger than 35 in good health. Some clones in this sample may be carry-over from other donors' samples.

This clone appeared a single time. The CDR3 DNA sequence: TGTGCCACCAGCAGCCTGTCAGTATCCGGGCCAATTGAAGCTTTCTTT. Translation gives CATSSLSVSGPIEAFF. The chain couples TRBV15 to TRBJ1-1, with D unresolved. This CDR3 is 16 amino acids long. Trimming removed 3 bases at V and 7 bases at J, with 21 bases between. The germline gives CDR1 LNHNV, CDR2 YYDKDF (reference sequence).

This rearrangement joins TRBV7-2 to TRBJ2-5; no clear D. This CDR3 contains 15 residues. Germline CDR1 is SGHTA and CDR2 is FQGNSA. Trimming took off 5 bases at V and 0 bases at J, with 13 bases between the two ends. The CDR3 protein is CASSNGGQYQETQYF. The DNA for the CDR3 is TGTGCCAGCAGCAACGGTGGGCAGTACCAAGAGACCCAGTACTTC.

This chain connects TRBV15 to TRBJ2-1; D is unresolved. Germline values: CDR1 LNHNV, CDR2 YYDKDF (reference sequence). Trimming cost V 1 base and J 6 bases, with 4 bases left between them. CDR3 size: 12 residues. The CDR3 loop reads CATSRGTNEQFF. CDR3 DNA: TGTGCCACCAGCAGAGGGACCAATGAGCAGTTCTTC.

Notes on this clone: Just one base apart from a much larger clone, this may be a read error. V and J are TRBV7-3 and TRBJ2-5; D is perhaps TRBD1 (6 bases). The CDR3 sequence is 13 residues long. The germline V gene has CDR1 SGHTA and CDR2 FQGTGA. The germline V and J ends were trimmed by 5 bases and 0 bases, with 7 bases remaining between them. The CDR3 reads CASSRQDQETQYF. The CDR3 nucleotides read TGTGCCAGCAGCCGACAGGACCAAGAGACCCAGTACTTC.

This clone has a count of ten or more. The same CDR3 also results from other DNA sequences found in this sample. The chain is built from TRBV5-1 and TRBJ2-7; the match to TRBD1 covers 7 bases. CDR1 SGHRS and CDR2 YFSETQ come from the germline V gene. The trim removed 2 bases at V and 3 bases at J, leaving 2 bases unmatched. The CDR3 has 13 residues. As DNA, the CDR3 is TGCGCCAGCAGCTTCGACAGGGTCTACGAGCAGTACTTC. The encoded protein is CASSFDRVYEQYF.

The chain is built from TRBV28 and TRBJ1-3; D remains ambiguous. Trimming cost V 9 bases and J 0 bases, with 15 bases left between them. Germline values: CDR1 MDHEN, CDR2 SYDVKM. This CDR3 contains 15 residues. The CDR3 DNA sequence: TGTGCCAGTTCCCCCGACGCAAACTCTGGAAACACCATATATTTT. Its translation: CASSPDANSGNTIYF. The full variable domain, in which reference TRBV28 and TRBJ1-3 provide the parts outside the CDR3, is DVKVTQSSRYLVKRTGEKVFLECVQDMDHENMFWYRQDPGLGLRLIYFSYDVKMKEKGDIPEGYSVSREKKERFSLILESASTNQTSMYLCASSPDANSGNTIYFGEGSWLTVV.

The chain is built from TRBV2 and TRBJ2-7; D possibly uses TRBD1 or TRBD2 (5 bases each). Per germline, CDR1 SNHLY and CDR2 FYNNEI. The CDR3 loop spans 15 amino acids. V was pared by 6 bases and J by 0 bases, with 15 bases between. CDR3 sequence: CASRWDVADSYEQYF. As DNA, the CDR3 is TGTGCCAGCAGATGGGACGTGGCTGACTCCTACGAGCAGTACTTC.

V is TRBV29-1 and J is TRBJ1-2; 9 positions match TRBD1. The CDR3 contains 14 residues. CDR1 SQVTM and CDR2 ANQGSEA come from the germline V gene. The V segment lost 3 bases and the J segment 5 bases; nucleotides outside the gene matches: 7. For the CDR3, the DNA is TGCAGCGTTGATCGGGACAGGGACCGATATGGCTACACCTTC. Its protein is CSVDRDRDRYGYTF.

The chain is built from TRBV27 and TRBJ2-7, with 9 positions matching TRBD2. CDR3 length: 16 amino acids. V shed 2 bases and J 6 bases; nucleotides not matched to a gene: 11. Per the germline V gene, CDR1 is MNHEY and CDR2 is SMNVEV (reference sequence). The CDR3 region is CASSLRPGTSLTEQYF. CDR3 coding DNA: TGTGCCAGCAGTTTACGGCCCGGGACTAGCTTAACCGAGCAGTACTTC.

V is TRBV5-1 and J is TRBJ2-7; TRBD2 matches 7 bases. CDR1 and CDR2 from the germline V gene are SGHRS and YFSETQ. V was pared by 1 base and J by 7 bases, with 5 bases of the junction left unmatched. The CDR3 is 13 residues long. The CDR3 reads CASSLREGLEQYF. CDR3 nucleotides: TGCGCCAGCAGCTTGAGGGAGGGTTTGGAGCAGTACTTC. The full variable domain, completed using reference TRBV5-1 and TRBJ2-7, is KAGVTQTPRYLIKTRGQQVTLSCSPISGHRSVSWYQQTPGQGLQFLFEYFSETQRNKGNFPGRFSGRQFSNSRSEMNVSTLELGDSALYLCASSLREGLEQYFGPGTRLTVT.

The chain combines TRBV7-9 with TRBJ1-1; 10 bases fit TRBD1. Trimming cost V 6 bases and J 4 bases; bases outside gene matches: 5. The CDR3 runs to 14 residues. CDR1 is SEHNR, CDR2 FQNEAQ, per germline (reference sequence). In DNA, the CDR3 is TGTGCCAGCAGGCCGACAGGGGGCCTCACTGAAGCTTTCTTT. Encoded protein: CASRPTGGLTEAFF.

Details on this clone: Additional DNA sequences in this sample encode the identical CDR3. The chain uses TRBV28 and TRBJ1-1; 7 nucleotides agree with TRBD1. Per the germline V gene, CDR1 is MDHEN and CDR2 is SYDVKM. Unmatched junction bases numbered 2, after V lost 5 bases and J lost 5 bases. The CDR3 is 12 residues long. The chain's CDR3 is CASSLQGTEAFF. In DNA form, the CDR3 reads TGTGCCAGCAGTCTACAGGGGACTGAAGCTTTCTTT.

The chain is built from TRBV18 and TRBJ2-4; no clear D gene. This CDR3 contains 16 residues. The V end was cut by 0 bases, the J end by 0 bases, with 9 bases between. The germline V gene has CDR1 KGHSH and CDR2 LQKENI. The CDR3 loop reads CASSPPGSIAKNIQYF. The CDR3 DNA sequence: TGTGCCAGCTCACCACCAGGATCAATAGCCAAAAACATTCAGTACTTC.

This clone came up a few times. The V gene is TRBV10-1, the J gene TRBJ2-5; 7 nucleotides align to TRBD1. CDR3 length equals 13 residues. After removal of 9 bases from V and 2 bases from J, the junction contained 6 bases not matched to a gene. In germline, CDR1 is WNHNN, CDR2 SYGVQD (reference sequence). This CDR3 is CARPPDRQETQYF. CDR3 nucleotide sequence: TGCGCCAGGCCCCCGGACAGGCAAGAGACCCAGTACTTC.

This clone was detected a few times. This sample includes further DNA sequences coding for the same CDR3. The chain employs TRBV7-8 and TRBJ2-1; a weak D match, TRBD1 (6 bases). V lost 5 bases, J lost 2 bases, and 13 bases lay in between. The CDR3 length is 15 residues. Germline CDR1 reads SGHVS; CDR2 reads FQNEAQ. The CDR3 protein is CASSPRGAAYNEQFF. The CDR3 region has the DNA TGTGCCAGCAGCCCCAGGGGAGCGGCCTACAATGAGCAGTTCTTC.

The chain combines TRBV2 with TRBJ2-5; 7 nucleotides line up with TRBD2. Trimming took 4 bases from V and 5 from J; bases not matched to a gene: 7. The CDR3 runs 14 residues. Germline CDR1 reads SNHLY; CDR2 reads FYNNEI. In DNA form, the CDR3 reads TGTGCCAGCAGTGCTAGCGGATCGTTCGAGACCCAGTACTTC. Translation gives CASSASGSFETQYF. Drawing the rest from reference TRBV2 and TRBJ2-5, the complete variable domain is EPEVTQTPSHQVTQMGQEVILRCVPISNHLYFYWYRQILGQKVEFLVSFYNNEISEKSEIFDDQFSVERPDGSNFTLKIRSTKLEDSAMYFCASSASGSFETQYFGPGTRLLVL.

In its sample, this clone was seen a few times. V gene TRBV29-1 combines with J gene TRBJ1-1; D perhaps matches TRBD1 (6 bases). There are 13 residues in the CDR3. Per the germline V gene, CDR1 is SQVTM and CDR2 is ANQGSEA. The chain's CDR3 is CVLGGGTGTEAFF. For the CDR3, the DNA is TGCGTCTTAGGGGGAGGGACTGGGACTGAAGCTTTCTTT.

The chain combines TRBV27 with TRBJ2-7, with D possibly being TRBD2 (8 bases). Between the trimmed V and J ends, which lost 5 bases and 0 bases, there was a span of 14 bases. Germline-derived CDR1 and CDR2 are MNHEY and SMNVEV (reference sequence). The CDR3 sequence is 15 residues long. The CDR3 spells CASSPGGLGSYEQYF. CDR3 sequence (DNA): TGTGCCAGCAGTCCAGGGGGACTAGGCTCCTACGAGCAGTACTTC.

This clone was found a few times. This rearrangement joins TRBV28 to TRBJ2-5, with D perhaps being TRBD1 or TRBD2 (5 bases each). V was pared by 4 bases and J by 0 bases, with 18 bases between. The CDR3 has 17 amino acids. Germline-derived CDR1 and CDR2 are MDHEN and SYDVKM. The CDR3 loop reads CASSSIAPGRHQETQYF. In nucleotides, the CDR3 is TGTGCCAGCAGTTCAATTGCACCGGGACGGCACCAAGAGACCCAGTACTTC.

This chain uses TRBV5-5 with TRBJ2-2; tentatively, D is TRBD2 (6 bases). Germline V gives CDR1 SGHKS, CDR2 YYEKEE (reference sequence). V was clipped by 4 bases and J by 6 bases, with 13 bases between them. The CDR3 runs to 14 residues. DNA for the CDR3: TGTGCCAGCAGCCCCCTGACTAGTGCCGGGGAGCTGTTTTTT. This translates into CASSPLTSAGELFF. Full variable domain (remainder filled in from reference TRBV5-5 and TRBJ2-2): DAGVTQSPTHLIKTRGQQVTLRCSPISGHKSVSWYQQVLGQGPQFIFQYYEKEERGRGNFPDRFSARQFPNYSSELNVNALLLGDSALYLCASSPLTSAGELFFGEGSRLTVL.

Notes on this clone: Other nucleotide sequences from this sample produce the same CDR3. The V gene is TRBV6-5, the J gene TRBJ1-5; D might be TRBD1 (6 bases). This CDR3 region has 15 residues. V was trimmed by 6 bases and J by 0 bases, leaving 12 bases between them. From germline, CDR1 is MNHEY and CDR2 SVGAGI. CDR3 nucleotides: TGTGCCAGCAGCTCGACAGGATATAGCAATCAGCCCCAGCATTTT. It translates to CASSSTGYSNQPQHF.

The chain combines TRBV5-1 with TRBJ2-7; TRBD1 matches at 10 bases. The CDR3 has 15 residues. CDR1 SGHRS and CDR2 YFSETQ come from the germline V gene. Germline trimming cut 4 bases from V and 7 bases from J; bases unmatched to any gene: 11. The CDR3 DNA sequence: TGCGCCAGCAGCCCCCGACAGGGGGCGGGGAGGGAGCAGTACTTC. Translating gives CASSPRQGAGREQYF.